This TCR beta chain was identified during a study of T cell responses to AZD1222 COVID-19 vaccine. Germline V gives CDR1 GTSNPN, CDR2 SVGIG (reference sequence). The CDR3 is made up of 15 amino acids. J was trimmed by 6 bases and V by 0 bases; bases with no gene match: 3. As to this clone: Its cognate antigen is unknown.

Data came from immunoSEQ multiplex PCR; TCRdb stores just in-frame clones and leaves some out. Of about 100,000 clones listed, 88% are singletons. Overall study results and limits: Vaccine-associated CD4 TCRs ranged over spike, dominating at 160-218 and 743-854. It was only after the peak T cell response that any repertoires were sampled. Nearly half of unique spike-specific TCRs reportedly avoided B.1.351 and B.1.1.7 mutated regions. Elevations in Spike-specific TCR breadth and depth followed administration of two AZD1222 doses.

V is TRBV30 and J is TRBJ2-2, with TRBD1 matching over 11 bases. This TCR came from an adult in good health. Sequencing was performed on peripheral blood, taken on day 0 of AZD1222 vaccination. CDR3 region: CAWSVPDRGPGELFF. CDR3 in DNA: TGTGCCTGGAGTGTACCGGACAGGGGGCCCGGGGAGCTGTTTTTT.